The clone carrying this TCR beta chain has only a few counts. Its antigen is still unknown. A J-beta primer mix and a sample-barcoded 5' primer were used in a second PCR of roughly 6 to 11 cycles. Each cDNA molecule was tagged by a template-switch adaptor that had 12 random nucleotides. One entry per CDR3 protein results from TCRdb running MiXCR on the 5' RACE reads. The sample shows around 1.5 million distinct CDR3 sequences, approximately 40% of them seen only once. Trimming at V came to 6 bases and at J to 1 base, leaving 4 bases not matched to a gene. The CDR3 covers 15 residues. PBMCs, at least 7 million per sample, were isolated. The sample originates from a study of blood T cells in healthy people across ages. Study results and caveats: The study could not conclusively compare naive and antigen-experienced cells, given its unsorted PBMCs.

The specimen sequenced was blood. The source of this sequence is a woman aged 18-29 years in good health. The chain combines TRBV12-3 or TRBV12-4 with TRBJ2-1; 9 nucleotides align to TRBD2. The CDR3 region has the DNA TGTGCCAGCAGGGTAGCGGGGGAATCCTACAATGAGCAGTTCTTC. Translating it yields CASRVAGESYNEQFF.